What follows describes a single TCR beta chain. The target antigen is unknown. The sample originates from a study of PD-1 blockade in mismatch repair-deficient tumors. Study-level points and caveats: Tumor-resident clones, often undetectable pretreatment in blood, expanded then contracted after pembrolizumab.

Germline CDR1 reads SGHKS; CDR2 reads YYEKEE (reference sequence). V was shortened by 4 bases and J by 7 bases, with 18 bases between the two germline ends. CDR3 size: 15 residues. Every patient had mismatch repair deficiency by PCR or immunohistochemistry. A few pembrolizumab responders had their TCRs sequenced. Profiling relied on immunoSEQ multiplex PCR, and the TCRdb table lists in-frame clones only, not all of them. The profile shows 15,000 to 20,000 clones, 80% to 85% of them singletons. The sequence derives from an adult with mismatch repair-deficient cancer. V gene TRBV5-5 combines with J gene TRBJ1-5, with a possible D match to TRBD1 (5 bases). The specimen was PBMCs, collected before pembrolizumab treatment. The CDR3 bases are TGTGCCAGCAGCACGGGGACCGGGGTTCGCCAGCCCCAGCATTTT. Translated, it gives CASSTGTGVRQPQHF.